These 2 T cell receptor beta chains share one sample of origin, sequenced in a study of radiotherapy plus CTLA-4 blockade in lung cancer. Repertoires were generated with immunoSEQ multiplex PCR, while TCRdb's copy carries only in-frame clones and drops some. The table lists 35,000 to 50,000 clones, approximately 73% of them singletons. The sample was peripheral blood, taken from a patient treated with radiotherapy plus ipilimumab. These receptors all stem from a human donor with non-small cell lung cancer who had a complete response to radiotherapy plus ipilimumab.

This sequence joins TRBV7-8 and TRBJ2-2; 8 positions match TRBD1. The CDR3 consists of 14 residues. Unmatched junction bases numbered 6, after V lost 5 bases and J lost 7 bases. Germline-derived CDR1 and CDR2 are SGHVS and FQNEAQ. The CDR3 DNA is TGTGCCAGCAGCATGGACAGGGTGGGCGGGGAGCTGTTTTTT. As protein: CASSMDRVGGELFF.

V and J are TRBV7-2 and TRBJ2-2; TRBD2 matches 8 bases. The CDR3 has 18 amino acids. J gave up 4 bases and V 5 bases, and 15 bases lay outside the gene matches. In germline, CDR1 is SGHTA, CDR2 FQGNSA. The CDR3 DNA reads TGTGCCAGCAGCCCCAGGGCTTCTAGCGGGTTGTTCACCGGGGAGCTGTTTTTT. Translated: CASSPRASSGLFTGELFF.